This TCR beta chain comes out of a study of cytomegalovirus exposure and HLA in healthy donors. The ends were cut back, 3 bases at V and 4 bases at J, with 13 bases in the middle. Per the germline V gene, CDR1 is LNHDA and CDR2 is SQIVND (reference sequence). There are 14 residues in the CDR3. Regarding this clone: Its specificity is not known.

Repertoires were generated with immunoSEQ multiplex PCR, while TCRdb's copy carries only in-frame clones and drops some. The sample comprises tens of thousands of clones, about 89% of which are singletons, and 1.2% rests with the top ten. Study findings and constraints: First-cohort TCR clusters tended to co-occur in the approximately 130 validation repertoires, a later analysis found.

The source is a woman aged 18-29 years in good health and CMV-seronegative. The sample consisted of PBMCs. V and J are TRBV19 and TRBJ2-7; D possibly corresponds to TRBD2 (5 bases). CDR3 region: CASSIYGRGYEQYF. In DNA, the CDR3 is TGTGCCAGTAGTATCTACGGACGGGGTTACGAGCAGTACTTC.